This is a list of T cell receptor beta chains from one sample in a study of blood T cell repertoires in COVID-19. TCRdb keeps only in-frame clones here, not all; method: immunoSEQ multiplex PCR. Of 250,000 to 350,000 clones listed, roughly 90% were seen once; the top ten hold around 2.7%. Sample: PBMCs or T cells enriched from blood (not recorded which). These receptors all stem from a man in his sixties who had recovered from COVID-19. Each CDR3 is given with its conserved first and last residue. D genes are given only for firm matches. Rows give clone size only sometimes, using once, few, many, or a class for an expanded clone.

V gene,clone size,J gene,D gene,CDR3 DNA,CDR3 protein
TRBV19,NA,TRBJ2-2,NA,TGTGCCAGTAGTATAAGAGGTGACGCGAACACCGGGGAGCTGTTTTTT,CASSIRGDANTGELFF
TRBV7-2,once,TRBJ1-3,NA,TGTGCCAGCAGCCCAGGAAGTACTGGAAACACCATATATTTT,CASSPGSTGNTIYF
TRBV5-1,once,TRBJ2-2,NA,TGCGCCAGCAGCACGGGACAACTACTCATCACGAACACCGGGGAGCTGTTTTTT,CASSTGQLLITNTGELFF
TRBV27,NA,TRBJ2-7,NA,TGTGCCAGCAGTCTACGTCCGGGAGAAGGGGAGCAGTACTTC,CASSLRPGEGEQYF
TRBV19,NA,TRBJ1-1,NA,TGTGCCAGTAGTATTAGCAGGGTCGGCTCGATGAACACTGAAGCTTTCTTT,CASSISRVGSMNTEAFF
TRBV11-1,NA,TRBJ2-1,NA,TGTGCCGTCTCTAGCCCCCCATCCTACAATGAGCAGTTCTTC,CAVSSPPSYNEQFF
TRBV5-1,once,TRBJ2-5,TRBD1,TGCGCCAGCAGCCCCATTGAGAAGAGACAGGGCAAAGAGACCCAGTACTTC,CASSPIEKRQGKETQYF
TRBV2,NA,TRBJ1-5,TRBD1,TGTGCCACTCGGACAGGAGGTAGCGGCAATCAGCCCCAGCATTTT,CATRTGGSGNQPQHF
TRBV19,NA,TRBJ2-1,TRBD1,TGTGCCAGCAGGGGGTACAATGAGCAGTTCTTC,CASRGYNEQFF
TRBV30,NA,TRBJ1-1,NA,TGTGCCCTTGACGCGGGGGTGAACACTGAAGCTTTCTTT,CALDAGVNTEAFF
TRBV4-1,NA,TRBJ2-1,NA,TGCGCCAGCAGCCGATCGGGGAGCTCCTACAATGAGCAGTTCTTC,CASSRSGSSYNEQFF
TRBV19,NA,TRBJ1-2,TRBD1,TGTGCCAGTTTTGACAGGGTGGGAGGCTACACCTTC,CASFDRVGGYTF
TRBV4-2,NA,TRBJ1-6,NA,TGTGCCAGCAGCCAATCGCTCAGCTCCTATAATTCACCCCTCCACTTT,CASSQSLSSYNSPLHF
TRBV6-5,NA,TRBJ1-4,TRBD1,TGTGCCAGCAGGCGTGCCGGGACAGGGAATGAAAAACTGTTTTTT,CASRRAGTGNEKLFF
TRBV7-9,NA,TRBJ2-5,TRBD2,TGTGCCAGCAGCTTAGGGACTAGCGGGAACTTATACCAAGAGACCCAGTACTTC,CASSLGTSGNLYQETQYF
TRBV7-3,NA,TRBJ2-7,TRBD2,TGTGCCAGCAGCCGATCCCCGGGACTAGAGTACGAGCAGTACTTC,CASSRSPGLEYEQYF
TRBV18,NA,TRBJ2-1,NA,TGTGCCAGCTCACCATCGAGGGGGGGCTCCTACAATGAGCAGTTCTTC,CASSPSRGGSYNEQFF
TRBV7-3,NA,TRBJ1-2,NA,TGTGCCAGCAGCCCTTCGGCAGGCCAGACCGAGGGCTACACCTTC,CASSPSAGQTEGYTF
TRBV4-2,NA,TRBJ2-7,NA,TGTGCCAGCAGCCAAGAAGAACACTACGAGCAGTACTTC,CASSQEEHYEQYF
TRBV6-2/TRBV6-3,NA,TRBJ2-7,TRBD2,TGTGCCAGCAGTTACAGAGCCGGGGGGGCCTACGAGCAGTACTTC,CASSYRAGGAYEQYF
TRBV6-2/TRBV6-3,NA,TRBJ2-3,NA,TGTGCCAGCAGTTCAGGGGTTGGTACGCAGTATTTT,CASSSGVGTQYF
TRBV25-1,NA,TRBJ1-1,NA,TGTGCCAGCAGTGAATTAGTAGCCACTGAAGCTTTCTTT,CASSELVATEAFF
TRBV9,NA,TRBJ2-7,TRBD2,TGTGCCAGCAGCCCCACGAGCGGGGGGGTCTACGAGCAGTACTTC,CASSPTSGGVYEQYF
TRBV12-3/TRBV12-4,NA,TRBJ1-2,TRBD1,TGTGCCAGCAGTCCGACAGGGGGCAGGGGCTACACCTTC,CASSPTGGRGYTF
TRBV7-9,NA,TRBJ1-1,NA,TGTGCCAGCAGCTCCCTTGGGGGGGGCTCAAACACTGAAGCTTTCTTT,CASSSLGGGSNTEAFF
TRBV30,NA,TRBJ1-1,NA,TGTGCCTGGAGTGTAGGGTGGGGCTCAAACACTGAAGCTTTCTTT,CAWSVGWGSNTEAFF
TRBV11-1,once,TRBJ2-3,TRBD2,TGTGCCAGCAGCCAGGGACTAATGAGCACAGATACGCAGTATTTT,CASSQGLMSTDTQYF
TRBV2,NA,TRBJ1-1,NA,TGTGCCAGCACCCAGATCACTGAAGCTTTCTTT,CASTQITEAFF
TRBV30,NA,TRBJ1-3,TRBD1,TGTGCCTGGAGACAGGGGGCTGGAAACACCATATATTTT,CAWRQGAGNTIYF